The rows below give T cell receptor beta chains drawn from one sample of a study of blood T cells in healthy people across ages. TCRdb analysed the 5' RACE reads with MiXCR anew, one entry per CDR3 protein. The table shows 850,000 to 1,300,000 distinct CDR3 sequences, with over 35% occurring only once. The sequenced material came from blood. Receptor source: a woman aged 60 to 75 in good health. The CDR3 runs from the conserved cysteine through the conserved F or W. A D gene is named only where the DNA matches it firmly. Rows may omit the clone size; those that give it use once, few, many or a size class.

J gene | V gene | clone size | D gene | CDR3 DNA | CDR3 protein
TRBJ2-7 | TRBV2 | few | NA | TGTGCCAGCAGTGAGGGGACATACTACGAGCAGTACTTC | CASSEGTYYEQYF
TRBJ2-3 | TRBV7-2 | NA | TRBD2 | TGTGCCAGCACCCGGGACTACCTCACAGATACGCAGTATTTT | CASTRDYLTDTQYF
TRBJ2-5 | TRBV27 | few | NA | TGTGCCAGCAGTGTACAGGGTGAGGAGACCCAGTACTTC | CASSVQGEETQYF
TRBJ2-5 | TRBV2 | few | TRBD2 | TGTGCCAGCAGTGAACTAGAACTAGCGCCGTACCAAGAGACCCAGTACTTC | CASSELELAPYQETQYF
TRBJ1-2 | TRBV25-1 | many | TRBD1 | TGTGCCAGCAGTGGACAGGGGGCCTATGGCTACACCTTC | CASSGQGAYGYTF
TRBJ1-1 | TRBV5-6 | NA | NA | TGTGCCAGCAGCTCTCTTGGGACGGGCACTGAAGCTTTCTTT | CASSSLGTGTEAFF
TRBJ2-5 | TRBV7-6 | few | NA | TGTGCCAGCAGCTCCGGACTTGATGAGACCCAGTACTTC | CASSSGLDETQYF
TRBJ2-7 | TRBV6-2/TRBV6-3 | NA | NA | TGTGCCAGCAGAAATAGCGGAAACTCCTACGAGCAGTACTTC | CASRNSGNSYEQYF
TRBJ2-7 | TRBV20-1 | NA | TRBD1 | TGCAGTGCTAGGGTATACGGGACAGGGGACTACGAGCAGTACTTC | CSARVYGTGDYEQYF
TRBJ2-7 | TRBV9 | NA | NA | TGTGCCAGCAGCGTAGGGGCAAACTCCTACGAGCAGTACTTC | CASSVGANSYEQYF
TRBJ1-4 | TRBV20-1 | NA | NA | TGCAGTGCTAGAGATCAGGGGACACCCGTTGAGGAACTGTTTTTT | CSARDQGTPVEELFF
TRBJ1-6 | TRBV2 | few | NA | TGTGCCAGCAGTGACGAACAGGGCAATTCACCCCTCCACTTT | CASSDEQGNSPLHF
TRBJ2-1 | TRBV2 | NA | TRBD2 | TGTGCCAGCAGTGACCCCATAGCGGGAGGCTCCTACAATGAGCAGTTCTTC | CASSDPIAGGSYNEQFF
TRBJ2-2 | TRBV27 | few | NA | TGTGCCAGCACGGAGACGAACACCGGGGAGCTGTTTTTT | CASTETNTGELFF
TRBJ2-5 | TRBV9 | NA | NA | TGTGCCAGCAGCGTAGGCCAGGGTCAGGGGCAAGAGACCCAGTACTTC | CASSVGQGQGQETQYF
TRBJ2-7 | TRBV15 | NA | TRBD2 | TGTGCCACCAGCAGAGCGGGGGGAATCTACGGGCAGTACTTC | CATSRAGGIYGQYF
TRBJ2-1 | TRBV29-1 | few | TRBD2 | TGCAGCGCTGCTGGCGGGACGAGCGGGAGAATTTGGCAGTTCTTC | CSAAGGTSGRIWQFF
TRBJ1-1 | TRBV20-1 | few | TRBD1 | TGCAGTGCTAGAGACGACAACAGGGGGATGAAGCCGGACACTGAAGCTTTCTTT | CSARDDNRGMKPDTEAFF
TRBJ1-2 | TRBV2 | NA | NA | TGTGCCAGCAGTGAAGCGCTTCCGGTCAATGGCTACACCTTC | CASSEALPVNGYTF
TRBJ2-7 | TRBV27 | NA | NA | TGTGCCAGCAGTCCGCGTCGACAGACGGCCTACGAGCAGTACTTC | CASSPRRQTAYEQYF
TRBJ2-1 | TRBV7-2 | NA | TRBD2 | TGTGCCAGCAGCCCACTAGCGGCCTCCTACAATGAGCAGTTCTTC | CASSPLAASYNEQFF
TRBJ2-3 | TRBV5-1 | NA | TRBD2 | TGCGCCAGCAGCGGACCGGGACTAGCGATAGATACGCAGTATTTT | CASSGPGLAIDTQYF
TRBJ2-7 | TRBV20-1 | NA | TRBD1 | TGCAGTGCTAGGACAGGGGTCTCCCGCGTCTTCGAGCAGTACTTC | CSARTGVSRVFEQYF
TRBJ2-1 | TRBV29-1 | NA | TRBD2 | TGCAGCATTGACTCGGGAGGCGAGCAGTTCTTC | CSIDSGGEQFF
TRBJ2-7 | TRBV12-3/TRBV12-4 | once | TRBD1 | TGTGCCAGCAGTTTCCGGGGACAGGGAATGGTCCACGAGCAGTACTTC | CASSFRGQGMVHEQYF
TRBJ2-5 | TRBV28 | NA | TRBD2 | TGTGCGGGGGGGTCTCGGGTTCGAGAGACCCAGTACTTC | CAGGSRVRETQYF
TRBJ2-7 | TRBV20-1 | once | NA | TGCAGTGCTAGAGGTCACCAGAGCTCCTACGAGCAGTACTTC | CSARGHQSSYEQYF
TRBJ1-5 | TRBV7-2 | NA | NA | TGTGCCAGCAGCTTAACGTCGAGGGCACCCCAGCATTTT | CASSLTSRAPQHF
TRBJ2-3 | TRBV7-9 | NA | NA | TGTGCCAGCAGCTCGGGGCCACTCGCTGGGGATACGCAGTATTTT | CASSSGPLAGDTQYF
TRBJ2-1 | TRBV29-1 | NA | NA | TGCAGCGTTTTACCGGTCCCCTCCTACAATGAGCAGTTCTTC | CSVLPVPSYNEQFF
TRBJ2-5 | TRBV20-1 | NA | TRBD2 | TGCAGTGCTAGAGATTTAGGTAGCGGGAGTTTGAATGAGCAGTACTTC | CSARDLGSGSLNEQYF
TRBJ2-1 | TRBV20-1 | NA | TRBD2 | TGCAGTGCTAGACGGGGGGGCCCTGAGAATGAGCAGTTCTTC | CSARRGGPENEQFF
TRBJ2-1 | TRBV12-3/TRBV12-4 | many | NA | TGTGCCAGCAGTTTAAGACGGAGTTACAATGAGCAGTTCTTC | CASSLRRSYNEQFF
TRBJ2-7 | TRBV3-1 | NA | NA | TGTGCCAGCAGCCACTACCGGGCCCACTACGAGCAGTACTTC | CASSHYRAHYEQYF
TRBJ2-2 | TRBV15 | NA | NA | TGTGCCACCAGCAGAGACGCAGCAGGGCTCGGGGAGCTGTTTTTT | CATSRDAAGLGELFF
TRBJ2-3 | TRBV29-1 | few | NA | TGCAGCGTTGAAAAAGGGCCCCTCGAGCAGTATTTT | CSVEKGPLEQYF
TRBJ2-5 | TRBV12-3/TRBV12-4 | NA | NA | TGTGCCAGCAGTAGCACCCGAATGCCCCAAGAGACCCAGTACTTC | CASSSTRMPQETQYF
TRBJ1-2 | TRBV6-5 | NA | NA | TGTGCCAGCAGTTACTCTAGGCGGGGGCGCCACTATGGCTACACCTTC | CASSYSRRGRHYGYTF
TRBJ2-3 | TRBV19 | few | TRBD2 | TGTGCCAGTAGCGATCCCCGCGGGAGGAGCACAGATACGCAGTATTTT | CASSDPRGRSTDTQYF
TRBJ2-7 | TRBV9 | few | NA | TGTGCCAGCAGCGTAGAACTTGGGGGACCCTACGAGCAGTACTTC | CASSVELGGPYEQYF
TRBJ2-7 | TRBV20-1 | NA | NA | TGCAGTGCTAGTGTATGGGACTCCAACGAGCAGTACTTC | CSASVWDSNEQYF
TRBJ2-1 | TRBV28 | NA | TRBD2 | TGTGCCAGCAGTTTATGGACTAGCGGGGGCAGACACAATGAGCAGTTCTTC | CASSLWTSGGRHNEQFF
TRBJ2-3 | TRBV6-6 | once | TRBD2 | TGTGCCAGCAGTCCCCCGAGCGGGAGGGCCGAGGCAGATGCGCAGTATTTT | CASSPPSGRAEADAQYF
TRBJ2-7 | TRBV29-1 | NA | TRBD2 | TGCAGCGTTGTGAGTCCTAGCGGGGGGAGCTCCTACGAGCAGTACTTC | CSVVSPSGGSSYEQYF
TRBJ1-4 | TRBV25-1 | NA | NA | TGTGCCAGCAGTGAATACACAGGGACGAATGAAAAACTGTTTTTT | CASSEYTGTNEKLFF
TRBJ2-5 | TRBV12-3/TRBV12-4 | NA | TRBD2 | TGTGCCAGCAGTCCCCGGGGGGAGGATGTCTGGGAGACCCAGTACTTC | CASSPRGEDVWETQYF
TRBJ2-5 | TRBV6-1 | once | NA | TGTGCCAGCAGTGATTCCAGTCAGGGGCCATTTGGAGAGACCCAGTACTTC | CASSDSSQGPFGETQYF
TRBJ2-1 | TRBV18 | NA | TRBD2 | TGTGCCAGCTCACCCAGGACTAGCGGGGTTTCCTACAATGAGCAGTTCTTC | CASSPRTSGVSYNEQFF